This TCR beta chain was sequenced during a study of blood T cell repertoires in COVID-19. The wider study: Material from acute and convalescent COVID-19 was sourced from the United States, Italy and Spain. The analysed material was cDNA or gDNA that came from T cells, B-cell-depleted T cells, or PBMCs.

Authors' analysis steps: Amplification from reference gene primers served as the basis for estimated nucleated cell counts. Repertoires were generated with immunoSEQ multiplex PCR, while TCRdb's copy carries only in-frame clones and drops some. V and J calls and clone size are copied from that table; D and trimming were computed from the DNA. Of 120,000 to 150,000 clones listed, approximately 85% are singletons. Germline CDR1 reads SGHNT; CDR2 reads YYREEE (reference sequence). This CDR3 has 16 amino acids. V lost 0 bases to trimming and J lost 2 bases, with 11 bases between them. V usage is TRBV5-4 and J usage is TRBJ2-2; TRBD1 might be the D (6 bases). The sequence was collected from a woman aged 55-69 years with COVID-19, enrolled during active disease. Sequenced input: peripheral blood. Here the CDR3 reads CASSLEGQINTGELFF. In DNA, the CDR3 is TGTGCCAGCAGCTTGGAGGGACAAATTAACACCGGGGAGCTGTTTTTT. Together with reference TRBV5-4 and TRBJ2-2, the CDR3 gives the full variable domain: ETGVTQSPTHLIKTRGQQVTLRCSSQSGHNTVSWYQQALGQGPQFIFQYYREEENGRGNFPPRFSGLQFPNYSSELNVNALELDDSALYLCASSLEGQINTGELFFGEGSRLTVL.